This T cell receptor beta chain was recovered during a study of regulatory T cells in long-lasting Graves disease. Whole-study results and caveats: Fewer public clonotypes were shared by new patients (approximately 970) than by persistent patients (roughly 2,600). Lower TCR diversity characterized persistent Graves' patients relative to newly diagnosed patients.

Time point defined: newly diagnosed GD, antithyroid drugs for less than 3 months. Generation of the TCR library employed RNA extracted from PBMCs. The patients were enrolled through endocrinology in Xi'an, China. The authors drew roughly 8.1 milliliters of peripheral blood into EDTA tubes. This CDR3 spans 14 amino acids. V was clipped by 0 bases and J by 0 bases, with 6 bases between them. The germline gives CDR1 SGHAT, CDR2 FQNNGV. Library construction for TCR beta used iRepertoire HTBI primers and Arm-PCR of CDR3 regions. Using its own MiXCR run on the multiplex PCR reads, TCRdb lists one record per CDR3 protein. Of around 250,000 distinct CDR3 sequences detected, around 21% appear once; the ten largest clones hold approximately 15%. In its sample, this clonotype was seen many times. Antigen unknown.

The input for sequencing was peripheral blood mononuclear cells (PBMCs), taken at new diagnosis, from a patient treated with antithyroid drugs. The chain employs TRBV11-2 and TRBJ2-7, with D unclear. The TCR originated in a female donor with Graves disease. The CDR3 sequence is CASSLDPSSYEQYF. The CDR3 DNA follows: TGTGCCAGCAGCTTAGATCCGAGCTCCTACGAGCAGTACTTC. Drawing the rest from reference TRBV11-2 and TRBJ2-7, the complete variable domain is EAGVAQSPRYKIIEKRQSVAFWCNPISGHATLYWYQQILGQGPKLLIQFQNNGVVDDSQLPKDRFSAERLKGVDSTLKIQPAKLEDSAVYLCASSLDPSSYEQYFGPGTRLTVT.